The 16 T cell receptor beta chains listed next were all sequenced from one sample in a study of control samples from healthy donors and cancer patients. Only in-frame clones appear in the TCRdb table, and some are missing; sequencing was by immunoSEQ multiplex PCR. The sample lists about 15,000 clones, more than 75% occurring once. Sequences were obtained from PBMCs. The source is a woman in her 70s with colorectal cancer.

The V gene is TRBV27, the J gene TRBJ1-4, with D possibly TRBD1 on 6 matching bases. CDR1 is MNHEY, CDR2 SMNVEV, per germline (reference sequence). Between the trimmed V and J ends, which lost 6 bases and 12 bases, there was a span of 23 bases. The CDR3 is made up of 15 amino acids. The CDR3 region is CASRHLMGAGDELFF. CDR3 nucleotides: TGTGCCAGCAGACACCTGATGGGGGCAGGGGACGAACTGTTTTTT.

This rearrangement joins TRBV11-1 to TRBJ2-3; 9 nucleotides match TRBD1. V dropped 6 bases and J dropped 3; count of bases not matched to a gene: 7. The CDR3 contains 15 residues. Germline CDR1 and CDR2: SGHAT and FQDESV (reference sequence). The CDR3 coding sequence is TGTGCCAGCAGTCACCGGGACAGGGATACAGATACGCAGTATTTT. Translated, it gives CASSHRDRDTDTQYF. Together with reference TRBV11-1 and TRBJ2-3, the CDR3 gives the full variable domain: EAEVAQSPRYKITEKSQAVAFWCDPISGHATLYWYRQILGQGPELLVQFQDESVVDDSQLPKDRFSAERLKGVDSTLKIQPAELGDSAMYLCASSHRDRDTDTQYFGPGTRLTVL.

The chain employs TRBV10-3 and TRBJ2-7; 11 positions match TRBD2. The V gene's germline CDR1 is ENHRY and CDR2 SYGVKD. V lost 4 bases to trimming and J lost 1 base; unmatched junction nucleotides: 6. The CDR3 loop spans 16 amino acids. CDR3 in amino acids: CAISGPASGGSYEQYF. The CDR3 DNA reads TGTGCCATCAGTGGTCCTGCTAGCGGGGGGTCCTACGAGCAGTACTTC.

The chain couples TRBV18 to TRBJ1-2, with a weak D call TRBD1 (5 bases). From germline, CDR1 is KGHSH and CDR2 LQKENI. The CDR3 has 15 residues. V was clipped by 0 bases and J by 5 bases, with 13 bases between them. The chain's CDR3 is CASSPPNSGPYGYTF. CDR3 nucleotides: TGTGCCAGCTCACCACCAAATTCGGGACCGTATGGCTACACCTTC.

V gene TRBV7-2 combines with J gene TRBJ1-5; D gene unclear. The length of the CDR3 is 13 residues. Germline-derived CDR1 and CDR2 are SGHTA and FQGNSA. The V end lost 2 bases, the J end lost 5 bases, and 7 bases lay between the germline ends. CDR3 DNA: TGTGCCAGCAGCTTATTGGCAGATCAGCCCCAGCATTTT. Translation: CASSLLADQPQHF.

The J gene is TRBJ2-3, the V gene TRBV6-5; 7 bases are a match to TRBD2. V was pared by 7 bases and J by 2 bases, with 9 bases of the junction left unmatched. The germline V gene has CDR1 MNHEY and CDR2 SVGAGI. The CDR3 runs to 15 residues. CDR3 sequence reads: CASTRSGDVTDTQYF. The DNA of the CDR3 is TGTGCCAGCACCCGAAGCGGGGACGTCACAGATACGCAGTATTTT.

This clone was counted a single time. V is TRBV6-6 and J is TRBJ1-2; D gene uncertain. Germline CDR1 reads MNHNY; CDR2 reads SVGAGI (reference sequence). The ends were cut back, 4 bases at V and 2 bases at J, with 14 bases in the middle. This CDR3 has 15 amino acids. The CDR3 spells CASSSLGPPNYGYTF. The CDR3 nucleotides read TGTGCCAGCAGTTCTCTCGGGCCACCGAACTATGGCTACACCTTC.

This clone was seen more than once but under ten times. The V gene is TRBV9, the J gene TRBJ2-4; 9 nucleotides line up with TRBD2. The germline gives CDR1 SGDLS, CDR2 YYNGEE. Trimming took 4 bases from V and 6 from J; bases not matched to a gene: 8. The CDR3 extends over 15 amino acids. CDR3: CASSTRGGLANIQYF. The CDR3 nucleotides are TGTGCCAGCAGCACTCGAGGGGGACTAGCAAACATTCAGTACTTC.

The J gene is TRBJ1-3, the V gene TRBV10-2; no reliable D call. The CDR3 runs 15 residues. Germline V gene lookup returns CDR1 WSHSY and CDR2 SAAADI. Trimming cost V 5 bases and J 1 base, with 12 bases left between them. CDR3 amino acids: CASSLTATSGNTIYF. The CDR3 DNA follows: TGCGCCAGCAGTTTGACGGCAACTTCTGGAAACACCATATATTTT.

This clone has just a few counts. The chain uses TRBV10-2 and TRBJ1-1; 7 bases match TRBD1. Germline CDR1 and CDR2: WSHSY and SAAADI. V shed 4 bases and J 7 bases; nucleotides not matched to a gene: 6. CDR3 length: 13 amino acids. The CDR3 here is CASSVRGRDEAFF. CDR3 nucleotide sequence: TGCGCCAGCAGTGTAAGGGGGCGAGATGAAGCTTTCTTT.

The count of this clone is one. A read error may account for a junction end that differs from germline. The chain uses TRBV13 and TRBJ1-6, with a tentative D call TRBD1 (5 bases). CDR1 is PRHDT, CDR2 FYEKMQ, per germline (reference sequence). There are 13 residues in the CDR3. The CDR3 loop is CASSSTGPSSLHF. DNA for the CDR3: TGTGCCAGCAGCTCGACGGGACCTTCATCCCTCCACTTT.

This chain connects TRBV28 to TRBJ2-2, with no clear D. The CDR3 spans 10 residues. The V gene's germline CDR1 is MDHEN and CDR2 SYDVKM. The CDR3 loop reads CATGTRELFF. CDR3 sequence (DNA): TGTGCGACGGGTACCAGAGAGCTGTTTTTT.

There are a few counts of this clone. The chain is built from TRBV10-3 and TRBJ1-1; possibly TRBD1 for D (6 bases). V shed 3 bases and J shed 6 bases, with 26 bases lying between them. Germline V gives CDR1 ENHRY, CDR2 SYGVKD. The CDR3 is 18 amino acids. CDR3 sequence (DNA): TGTGCCATCAGTGAATTATTGGGGGGCGGGGGAGCCGACGCTGAAGCTTTCTTT. Translating gives CAISELLGGGGADAEAFF.

This clone was observed once. The V gene is TRBV4-3, the J gene TRBJ1-2, with TRBD1 matching 7 bases. The CDR3 is 12 residues long. Looked up from germline, CDR1 is LGHNA and CDR2 is YSLEER. V lost 5 bases and J lost 8; bases outside the gene matches: 5. The CDR3 loop reads CASSATGIGYTF. The DNA for the CDR3 is TGCGCCAGCAGCGCGACAGGGATCGGCTACACCTTC.

The CDR3 sequence is CASSQERSSRSYNEQFF. The CDR3 region has the DNA TGTGCCAGCAGCCAAGAACGGAGTAGTCGGTCCTACAATGAGCAGTTCTTC. The J gene is TRBJ2-1, the V gene TRBV14; no clear D. In germline, CDR1 is SGHDN, CDR2 FVKESK. V lost 0 bases, J lost 1 base, and 13 bases lay in between. This CDR3 spans 17 amino acids.

This clone was counted only a few times. The rearrangement links TRBV4-3 to TRBJ1-2, with TRBD1 matching over 10 bases. Germline V gene data show CDR1 as LGHNA and CDR2 as YSLEER. The CDR3 has 18 residues. With 0 bases clipped from V and 4 bases from J, the junction kept 11 bases outside the gene matches. The CDR3 protein is CASSQDRQGALRFYGYTF. CDR3 nucleotide sequence: TGCGCCAGCAGCCAAGACCGACAGGGGGCCCTTAGATTCTATGGCTACACCTTC.